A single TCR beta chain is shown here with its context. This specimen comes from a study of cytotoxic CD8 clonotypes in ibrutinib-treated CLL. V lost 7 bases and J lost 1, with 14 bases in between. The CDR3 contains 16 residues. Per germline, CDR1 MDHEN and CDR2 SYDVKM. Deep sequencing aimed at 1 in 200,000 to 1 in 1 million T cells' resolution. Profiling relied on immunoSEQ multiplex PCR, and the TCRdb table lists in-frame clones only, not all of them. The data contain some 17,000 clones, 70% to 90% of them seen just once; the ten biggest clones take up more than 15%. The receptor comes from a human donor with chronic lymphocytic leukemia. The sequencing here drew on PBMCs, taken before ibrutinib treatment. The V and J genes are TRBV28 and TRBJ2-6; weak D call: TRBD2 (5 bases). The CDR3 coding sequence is TGTGCCAGCAACCCGGGGTCAACTTCTGGGGCCAACGTCCTGACTTTC. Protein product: CASNPGSTSGANVLTF.